Here is one TCR beta chain with its context. The data were obtained in a study of shared clonotypes between healthy human individuals. The method was immunoSEQ multiplex PCR; TCRdb's version includes in-frame clones alone and lacks a portion of them. The table lists 2,500,000 or so clones, more than 85% of them singletons. CDR3 length equals 14 residues. V was cut by 4 bases and J by 0 bases, with 10 bases left in between. In germline, CDR1 is GTSNPN, CDR2 SVGIG (reference sequence). J is TRBJ1-3 and V is TRBV30; D gene ambiguous. The TCR comes from a man aged 18 to 29 in good health. Some clones in this sample may be carry-over from other donors' samples. The sequenced sample consisted of naive CD4+ T cells from PBMCs. Regarding subset: CD45RA+ positively selected. In nucleotides, the CDR3 is TGTGCCTGGAATGTCCTTCTCTCTGGAAACACCATATATTTT. This sequence encodes CAWNVLLSGNTIYF. The whole variable domain, remainder taken from reference TRBV30 and TRBJ1-3, is SQTIHQWPATLVQPVGSPLSLECTVEGTSNPNLYWYRQAAGRGLQLLFYSVGIGQISSEVPQNLSASRPQDRQFILSSKKLLLSDSGFYLCAWNVLLSGNTIYFGEGSWLTVV.